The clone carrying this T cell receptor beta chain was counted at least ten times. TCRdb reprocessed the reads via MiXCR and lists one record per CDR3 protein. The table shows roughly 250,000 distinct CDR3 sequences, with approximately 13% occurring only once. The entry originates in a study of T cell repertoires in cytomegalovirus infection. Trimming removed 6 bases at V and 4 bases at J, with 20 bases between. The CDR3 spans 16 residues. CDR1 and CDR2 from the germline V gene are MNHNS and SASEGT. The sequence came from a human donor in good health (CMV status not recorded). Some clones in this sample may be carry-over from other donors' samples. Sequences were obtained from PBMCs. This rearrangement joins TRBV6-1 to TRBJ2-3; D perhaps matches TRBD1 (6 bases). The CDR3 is CASSLIQGLGADTQYF. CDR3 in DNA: TGTGCCAGCAGCCTCATCCAGGGGCTAGGGGCAGATACGCAGTATTTT.